What follows are 13 T cell receptor beta chains derived from one specimen sequenced in a study of T cell repertoires in cytomegalovirus infection (dated by TCRdb to between 2019 and 2020). The listed sequencing device is Illumina HiSeq 1500. The public reads were run again by TCRdb, first through fastp at Q25 and then through MiXCR, and only productive beta chains were kept. All rows with the same CDR3 protein become a single entry with the most common DNA and genes. The sample table shows about 450,000 distinct CDR3 sequences, and about 33% are seen once. The ten largest clones add up to about 13% of the sample. Sequencing input: PBMCs. The receptor source for this set is a human donor in good health (CMV status not recorded). Some clones in this sample may be carry-over from other donors' samples.

The chain is built from TRBV20-1 and TRBJ2-1, with 9 bases lining up with TRBD2. Germline CDR1 reads DFQATT; CDR2 reads SNEGSKA (reference sequence). The CDR3 loop spans 16 amino acids. After removal of 2 bases from V and 5 bases from J, the junction contained 10 bases not matched to a gene. CDR3 DNA sequence: TGCAGTGCTAGACCATCTCTAGCGGGGCCCAACAATGAGCAGTTCTTC. Translation gives CSARPSLAGPNNEQFF.

The V call is TRBV27, the J call TRBJ1-5; 8 nucleotides line up with TRBD1. The CDR3 extends over 14 amino acids. CDR1 and CDR2 from the germline V gene are MNHEY and SMNVEV (reference sequence). V was clipped by 6 bases and J by 2 bases; unmatched bases: 3. CDR3 residues: CASRTGVGNQPQHF. As DNA, the CDR3 is TGTGCCAGCAGGACAGGGGTGGGCAATCAGCCCCAGCATTTT.

This clonotype showed up just a few times. The gene calls are TRBV4-1 and TRBJ1-3; 9 nucleotides align to TRBD1. Germline CDR1 and CDR2: MGHRA and YSYEKL. The CDR3 spans 19 residues. Germline trimming cut 0 bases from V and 0 bases from J; bases unmatched to any gene: 9. Here the CDR3 DNA reads TGCGCCAGCAGCCAAGATAAGGGGGACAGGGCCGACTCTGGAAACACCATATATTTT. Protein: CASSQDKGDRADSGNTIYF.

This clonotype was seen only a few times. The J gene is TRBJ2-7, the V gene TRBV4-3, with D perhaps matching TRBD1 or TRBD2 (5 bases each). The V gene lost 2 bases and the J gene lost 2 bases, with 10 bases spanning the gap. The CDR3 sequence is 14 residues long. Looked up from germline, CDR1 is LGHNA and CDR2 is YSLEER. The CDR3 sequence is CASSQFRGAYEQYF. The CDR3 region has the DNA TGCGCCAGCAGCCAATTTAGGGGAGCCTACGAGCAGTACTTC.

V is TRBV28 and J is TRBJ1-6, with 8 bases fitting TRBD1. V lost 3 bases and J lost 2; bases outside the gene matches: 3. CDR3 length equals 16 residues. Germline CDR1 is MDHEN and CDR2 is SYDVKM. The CDR3 loop reads CASSFQGATYNSPLHF. In DNA form, the CDR3 reads TGTGCCAGCAGTTTCCAGGGGGCTACCTATAATTCACCCCTCCACTTT.

The sample holds a few counts of this clonotype. CDR3 protein: CASSLAGGNSYNEQFF. CDR3 coding DNA: TGCGCCAGCAGCTTGGCGGGGGGGAACTCCTACAATGAGCAGTTCTTC. The chain combines TRBV5-1 with TRBJ2-1; 8 nucleotides agree with TRBD2. The ends lost 0 bases at V and 0 bases at J; junction bases unmatched: 2. The CDR3 is made up of 16 amino acids. Germline V gives CDR1 SGHRS, CDR2 YFSETQ.

CDR3 in amino acids: CSVGRTVYNEQFF. As DNA, the CDR3 is TGCAGCGTTGGAAGGACAGTCTACAATGAGCAGTTCTTC. The chain uses TRBV29-1 and TRBJ2-1; a possible D gene is TRBD1 (6 bases). Germline assignment: CDR1 SQVTM and CDR2 ANQGSEA. The V gene lost 4 bases and the J gene lost 3 bases, with 10 bases spanning the gap. The CDR3 extends over 13 amino acids.

This clonotype was seen only a few times. The V call is TRBV19, the J call TRBJ1-1; TRBD1 might be the D (5 bases). The CDR3 has 14 residues. CDR1 is LNHDA, CDR2 SQIVND, per germline (reference sequence). The germline V and J ends were trimmed by 9 bases and 4 bases, with 18 bases remaining between them. CDR3 nucleotide sequence: TGTGCCAGACGATTAGGGGAGCAGGTCACTGAAGCTTTCTTT. The encoded protein is CARRLGEQVTEAFF.

In its sample, this clonotype was seen a few times. The genes are TRBV28 and TRBJ1-5; 9 positions match TRBD1. V lost 6 bases, J lost 6 bases, and 15 bases stayed unmatched. The CDR3 runs 17 residues. The germline V gene has CDR1 MDHEN and CDR2 SYDVKM. The CDR3 reads CASSRTAKGQGGQPQHF. In DNA form, the CDR3 reads TGTGCCAGCAGCCGAACCGCCAAGGGACAGGGCGGTCAGCCCCAGCATTTT.

This clonotype was counted only a few times. The rearrangement joins TRBV2 to TRBJ1-2, with unresolved D. V was shortened by 6 bases and J by 1 base, with 21 bases between the two germline ends. Germline V gene lookup returns CDR1 SNHLY and CDR2 FYNNEI. CDR3 size: 17 residues. The CDR3 reads CASSAGWWEQVNYGYTF. CDR3 in DNA: TGTGCCAGCAGCGCCGGGTGGTGGGAGCAGGTTAACTATGGCTACACCTTC.

This clonotype was observed a handful of times. V gene TRBV6-5 combines with J gene TRBJ2-7; 9 bases line up with TRBD1. Germline V gene sequence: CDR1 MNHEY, CDR2 SVGAGI. CDR3 size: 13 residues. J lost 5 bases, V lost 1 base, and 0 bases had no gene match. CDR3 nucleotide sequence: TGTGCCAGCAGTTACTGGACAGGGGACGAGCAGTACTTC. It specifies CASSYWTGDEQYF.

The table lists this clonotype with a few counts. This chain joins TRBV24-1 and TRBJ1-2; D ambiguous. With 4 bases removed from V and 4 bases from J, the gap between germline ends came to 9 bases. The germline gives CDR1 KGHDR, CDR2 SFDVKD. The length of the CDR3 is 13 residues. The CDR3 DNA reads TGTGCCACCAGTGAAGTCTCTTTCTATGGCTACACCTTC. Translation: CATSEVSFYGYTF.

V and J are TRBV2 and TRBJ1-5, with 9 bases lining up with TRBD1. The CDR3 runs to 18 residues. Looked up from germline, CDR1 is SNHLY and CDR2 is FYNNEI. With V trimmed by 5 bases and J by 0 bases, 11 bases remained unmatched. The DNA for the CDR3 is TGTGCCAGCAGTCCCGGACAGGGGCGACTCCTTAGCAATCAGCCCCAGCATTTT. Translating it yields CASSPGQGRLLSNQPQHF.